The following is a TCR beta chain sequence with its context. Its antigen is not identified. Via MiXCR, TCRdb re-called the 5' RACE reads, giving one row per CDR3 protein. The top ten clones hold about 16% of a sample with under 550,000 distinct CDR3 sequences, roughly 22% of them seen once. The data originate from a study of T cells after yellow fever vaccination. Background on the study: Preparation of fractions with low cell numbers was performed using SMART-Seq v4 Ultra Low Input. Study outcomes and limitations: A limited proportion of clonotypes was detected within both the CD4 and CD8 compartments.

Trimming removed 0 bases at V and 14 bases at J, with 20 bases between. The CDR3 extends over 16 amino acids. The germline V gene encodes CDR1 SGHVS and CDR2 FNYEAQ. Sequencing used PBMCs, obtained more than 20 days after the first yellow fever vaccination. The clonotype was recovered from a man between 18 and 35 years old who received the YFV17D yellow fever vaccine. The gene calls are TRBV7-6 and TRBJ1-6; D is possibly TRBD1 (5 bases). The CDR3 DNA is TGTGCCAGCAGCTTAGCTACGGCCGCGACAGCTGGGTCCCTCCACTTT. Protein sequence: CASSLATAATAGSLHF.